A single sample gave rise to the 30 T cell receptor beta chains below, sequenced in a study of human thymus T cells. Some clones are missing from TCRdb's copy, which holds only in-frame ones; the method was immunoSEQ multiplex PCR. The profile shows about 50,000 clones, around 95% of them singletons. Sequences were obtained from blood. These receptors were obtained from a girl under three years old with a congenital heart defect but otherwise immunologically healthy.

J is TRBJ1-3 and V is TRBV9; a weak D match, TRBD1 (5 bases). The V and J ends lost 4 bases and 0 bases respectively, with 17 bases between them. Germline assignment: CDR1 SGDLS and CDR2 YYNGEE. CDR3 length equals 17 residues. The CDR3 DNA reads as TGTGCCAGCAGCCCCCACCCGGGGCCAAGCTCTGGAAACACCATATATTTT. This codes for CASSPHPGPSSGNTIYF. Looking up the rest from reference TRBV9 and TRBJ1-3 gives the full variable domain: DSGVTQTPKHLITATGQRVTLRCSPRSGDLSVYWYQQSLDQGLQFLIQYYNGEERAKGNILERFSAQQFPDLHSELNLSSLELGDSALYFCASSPHPGPSSGNTIYFGEGSWLTVV.

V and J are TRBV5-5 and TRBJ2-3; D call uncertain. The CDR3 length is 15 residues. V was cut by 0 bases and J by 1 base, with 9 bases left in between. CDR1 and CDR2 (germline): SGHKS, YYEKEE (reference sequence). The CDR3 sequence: CASSLGAWGTDTQYF. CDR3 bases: TGTGCCAGCAGCTTGGGGGCGTGGGGCACAGATACGCAGTATTTT.

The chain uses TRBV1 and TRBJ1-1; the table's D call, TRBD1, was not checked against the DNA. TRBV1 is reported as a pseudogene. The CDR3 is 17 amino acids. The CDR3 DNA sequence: TGCACCAGCAGCCAAGATCTTACAGGGGGCTTTGTCACTGAAGCTTTCTTT. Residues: CTSSQDLTGGFVTEAFF.

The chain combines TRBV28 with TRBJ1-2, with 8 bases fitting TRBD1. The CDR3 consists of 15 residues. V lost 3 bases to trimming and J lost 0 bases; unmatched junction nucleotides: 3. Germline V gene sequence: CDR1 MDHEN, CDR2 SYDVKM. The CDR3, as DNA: TGTGCCAGCAGTTTGGTGGACAGGGCTAACTATGGCTACACCTTC. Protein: CASSLVDRANYGYTF.

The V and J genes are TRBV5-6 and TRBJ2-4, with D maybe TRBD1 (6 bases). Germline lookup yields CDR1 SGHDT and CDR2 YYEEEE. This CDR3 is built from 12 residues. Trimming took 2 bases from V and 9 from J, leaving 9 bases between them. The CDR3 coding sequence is TGTGCCAGCAGCTTAGTCAGGGGCATTCAGTACTTC. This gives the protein CASSLVRGIQYF.

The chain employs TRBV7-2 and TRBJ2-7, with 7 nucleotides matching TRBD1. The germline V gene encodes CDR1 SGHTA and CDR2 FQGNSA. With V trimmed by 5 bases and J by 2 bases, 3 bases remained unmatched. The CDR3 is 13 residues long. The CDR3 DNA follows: TGTGCCAGCAGCCTCACAGGGGCCTACGAGCAGTACTTC. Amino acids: CASSLTGAYEQYF.

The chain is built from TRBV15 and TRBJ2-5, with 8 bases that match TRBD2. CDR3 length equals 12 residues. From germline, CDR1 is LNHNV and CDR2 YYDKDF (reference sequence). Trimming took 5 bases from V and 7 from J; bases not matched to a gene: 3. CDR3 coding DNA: TGTGCCACCAGCGGGGCGGGGGGGACCCAGTACTTC. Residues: CATSGAGGTQYF.

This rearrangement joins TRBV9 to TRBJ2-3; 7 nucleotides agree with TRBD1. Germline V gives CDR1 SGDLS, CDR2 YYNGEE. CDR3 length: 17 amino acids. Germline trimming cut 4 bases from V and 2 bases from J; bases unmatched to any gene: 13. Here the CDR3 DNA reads TGTGCCAGCAGCTTCCGCCCCCAGACAGGGCCCACAGATACGCAGTATTTT. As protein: CASSFRPQTGPTDTQYF.

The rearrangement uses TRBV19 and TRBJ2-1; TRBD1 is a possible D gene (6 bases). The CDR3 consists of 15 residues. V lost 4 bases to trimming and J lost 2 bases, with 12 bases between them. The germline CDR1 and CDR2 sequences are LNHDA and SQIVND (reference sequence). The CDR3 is CASSTDRSTYNEQFF. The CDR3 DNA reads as TGTGCCAGTAGTACCGACAGGAGTACCTACAATGAGCAGTTCTTC.

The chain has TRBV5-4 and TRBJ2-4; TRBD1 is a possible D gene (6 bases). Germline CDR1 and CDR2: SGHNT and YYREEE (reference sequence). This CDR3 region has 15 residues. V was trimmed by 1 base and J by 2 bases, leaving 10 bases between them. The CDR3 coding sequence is TGTGCCAGCAGCTTGCAGAGGGGGACCAAAAACATTCAGTACTTC. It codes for CASSLQRGTKNIQYF.

Here the CDR3 reads CASSTPAGVTDTQYF. DNA for the CDR3: TGTGCCAGTAGTACACCAGCGGGAGTCACAGATACGCAGTATTTT. This chain links TRBV19 with TRBJ2-3, with TRBD2 matching over 8 bases. Germline V CDR1 and CDR2: LNHDA, SQIVND (reference sequence). The V and J ends lost 4 bases and 2 bases, in that order; junction bases with no gene match: 5. The CDR3 totals 15 residues.

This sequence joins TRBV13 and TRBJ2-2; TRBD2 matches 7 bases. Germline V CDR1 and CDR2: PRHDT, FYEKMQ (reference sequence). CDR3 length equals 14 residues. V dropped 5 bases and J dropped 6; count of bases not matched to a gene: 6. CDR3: CASSRQGGSGELFF. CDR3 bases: TGTGCCAGCAGCCGCCAGGGAGGGTCCGGGGAGCTGTTTTTT.

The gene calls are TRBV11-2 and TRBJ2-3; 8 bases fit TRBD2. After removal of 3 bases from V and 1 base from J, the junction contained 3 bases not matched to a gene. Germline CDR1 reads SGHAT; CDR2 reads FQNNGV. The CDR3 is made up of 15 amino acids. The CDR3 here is CASSLAGGRTDTQYF. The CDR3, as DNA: TGTGCCAGCAGCTTGGCGGGGGGCCGCACAGATACGCAGTATTTT.

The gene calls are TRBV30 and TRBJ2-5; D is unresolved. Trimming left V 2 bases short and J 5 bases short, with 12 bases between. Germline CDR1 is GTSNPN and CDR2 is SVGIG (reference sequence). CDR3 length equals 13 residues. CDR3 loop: CAWSLYNWETQYF. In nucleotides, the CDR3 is TGTGCCTGGAGTTTATATAACTGGGAGACCCAGTACTTC. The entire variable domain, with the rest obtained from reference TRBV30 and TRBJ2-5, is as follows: SQTIHQWPATLVQPVGSPLSLECTVEGTSNPNLYWYRQAAGRGLQLLFYSVGIGQISSEVPQNLSASRPQDRQFILSSKKLLLSDSGFYLCAWSLYNWETQYFGPGTRLLVL.

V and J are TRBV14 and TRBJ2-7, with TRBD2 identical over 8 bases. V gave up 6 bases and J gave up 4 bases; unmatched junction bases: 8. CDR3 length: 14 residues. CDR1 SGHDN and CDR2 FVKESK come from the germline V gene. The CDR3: CASSRREERYEQYF. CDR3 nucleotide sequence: TGTGCCAGCAGTCGGCGGGAGGAAAGGTACGAGCAGTACTTC.

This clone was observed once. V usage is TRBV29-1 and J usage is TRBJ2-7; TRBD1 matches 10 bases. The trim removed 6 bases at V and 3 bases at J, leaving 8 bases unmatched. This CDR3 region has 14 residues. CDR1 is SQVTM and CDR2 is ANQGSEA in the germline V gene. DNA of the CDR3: TGCAGCGTACTCAAGAGGACAGGGGGCTACGAGCAGTACTTC. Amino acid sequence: CSVLKRTGGYEQYF.

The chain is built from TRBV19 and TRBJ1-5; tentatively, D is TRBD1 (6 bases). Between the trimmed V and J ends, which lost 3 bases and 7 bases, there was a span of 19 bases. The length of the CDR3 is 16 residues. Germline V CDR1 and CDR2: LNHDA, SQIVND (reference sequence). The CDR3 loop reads CASSMEISGGGQPQHF. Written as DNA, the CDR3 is TGTGCCAGTAGTATGGAAATTTCGGGGGGGGGCCAGCCCCAGCATTTT. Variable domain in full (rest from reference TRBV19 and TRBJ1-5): DGGITQSPKYLFRKEGQNVTLSCEQNLNHDAMYWYRQDPGQGLRLIYYSQIVNDFQKGDIAEGYSVSREKKESFPLTVTSAQKNPTAFYLCASSMEISGGGQPQHFGDGTRLSIL.

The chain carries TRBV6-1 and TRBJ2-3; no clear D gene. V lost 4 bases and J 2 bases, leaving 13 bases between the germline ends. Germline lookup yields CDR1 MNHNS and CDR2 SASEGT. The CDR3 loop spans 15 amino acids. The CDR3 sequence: CASSGRKGHTDTQYF. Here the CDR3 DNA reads TGTGCCAGCAGTGGAAGAAAGGGCCACACAGATACGCAGTATTTT.

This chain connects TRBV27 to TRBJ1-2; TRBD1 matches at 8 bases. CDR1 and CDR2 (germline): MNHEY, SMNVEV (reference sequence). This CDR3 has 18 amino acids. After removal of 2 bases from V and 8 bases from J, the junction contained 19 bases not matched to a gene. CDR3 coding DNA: TGTGCCAGCAGTTTACGAGACCCAACCGGCGGACAGGGCAGGGGCTACACCTTC. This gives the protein CASSLRDPTGGQGRGYTF.

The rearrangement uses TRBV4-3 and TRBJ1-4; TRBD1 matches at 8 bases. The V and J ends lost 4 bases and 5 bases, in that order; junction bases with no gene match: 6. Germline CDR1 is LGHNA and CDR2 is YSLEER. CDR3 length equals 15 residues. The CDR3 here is CASSLRDRWNEKLFF. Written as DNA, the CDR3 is TGCGCCAGCAGCCTACGGGACAGGTGGAATGAAAAACTGTTTTTT.

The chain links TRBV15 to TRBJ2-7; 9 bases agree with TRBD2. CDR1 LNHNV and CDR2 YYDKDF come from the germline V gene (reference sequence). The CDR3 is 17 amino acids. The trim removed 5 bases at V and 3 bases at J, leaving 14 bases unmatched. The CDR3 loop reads CATSGRLADYLGYEQYF. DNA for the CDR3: TGTGCCACCAGCGGACGACTAGCGGACTACCTAGGCTACGAGCAGTACTTC.

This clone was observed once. CDR3 loop: CASSLARSSSYNEQFF. The CDR3 coding sequence is TGTGCCAGCAGCTTAGCCCGGTCTAGCTCCTACAATGAGCAGTTCTTC. The J gene is TRBJ2-1, the V gene TRBV7-2, with D hard to call. Germline CDR1 and CDR2: SGHTA and FQGNSA. CDR3 length: 16 residues. V was trimmed by 0 bases and J by 0 bases, leaving 9 bases between them.

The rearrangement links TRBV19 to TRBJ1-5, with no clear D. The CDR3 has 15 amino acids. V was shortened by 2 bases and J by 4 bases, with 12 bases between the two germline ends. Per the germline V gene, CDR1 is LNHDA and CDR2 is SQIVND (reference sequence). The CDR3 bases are TGTGCCAGTAGTATAAGATGGGCTCCTAATCAGCCCCAGCATTTT. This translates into CASSIRWAPNQPQHF.

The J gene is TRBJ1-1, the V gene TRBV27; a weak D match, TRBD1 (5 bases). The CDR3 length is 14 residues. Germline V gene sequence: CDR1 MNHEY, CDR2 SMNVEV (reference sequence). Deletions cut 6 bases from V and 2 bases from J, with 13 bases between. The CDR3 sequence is CASSPYGGNTEAFF. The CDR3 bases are TGTGCCAGCAGCCCTTATGGGGGAAACACTGAAGCTTTCTTT.

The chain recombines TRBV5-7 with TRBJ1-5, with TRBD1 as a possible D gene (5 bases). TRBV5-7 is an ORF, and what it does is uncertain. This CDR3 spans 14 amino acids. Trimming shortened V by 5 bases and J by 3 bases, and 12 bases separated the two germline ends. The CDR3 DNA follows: TGTGCCAGCAGTGGCAGGGAAGACAATCAGCCCCAGCATTTT. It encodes CASSGREDNQPQHF.

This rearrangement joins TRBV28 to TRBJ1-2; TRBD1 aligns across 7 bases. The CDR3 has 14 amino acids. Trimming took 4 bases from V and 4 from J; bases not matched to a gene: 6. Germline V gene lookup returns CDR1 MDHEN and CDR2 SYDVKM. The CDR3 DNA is TGTGCCAGCAGTTCGCCGGGACAGTCCTATGGCTACACCTTC. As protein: CASSSPGQSYGYTF.

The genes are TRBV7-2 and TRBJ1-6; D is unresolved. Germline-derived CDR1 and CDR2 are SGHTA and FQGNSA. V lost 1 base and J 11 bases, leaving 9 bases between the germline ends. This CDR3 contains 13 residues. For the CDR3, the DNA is TGTGCCAGCAGCTTAGAGGGCGCGGCACCCCTCCACTTT. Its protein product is CASSLEGAAPLHF.

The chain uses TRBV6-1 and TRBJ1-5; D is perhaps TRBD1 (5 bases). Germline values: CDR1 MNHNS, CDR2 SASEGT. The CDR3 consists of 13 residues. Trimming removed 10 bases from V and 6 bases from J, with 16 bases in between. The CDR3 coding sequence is TGTGCCACCCAAGGGGATTTAGGTCAGCCCCAGCATTTT. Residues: CATQGDLGQPQHF.

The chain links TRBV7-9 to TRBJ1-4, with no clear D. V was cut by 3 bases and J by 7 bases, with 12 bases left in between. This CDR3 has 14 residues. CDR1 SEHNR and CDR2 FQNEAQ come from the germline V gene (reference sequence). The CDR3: CASSFQQLSEKLFF. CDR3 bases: TGTGCCAGCAGCTTTCAGCAGTTGAGTGAAAAACTGTTTTTT. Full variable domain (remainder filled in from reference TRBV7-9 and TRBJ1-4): DTGVSQNPRHKITKRGQNVTFRCDPISEHNRLYWYRQTLGQGPEFLTYFQNEAQLEKSRLLSDRFSAERPKGSFSTLEIQRTEQGDSAMYLCASSFQQLSEKLFFGSGTQLSVL.

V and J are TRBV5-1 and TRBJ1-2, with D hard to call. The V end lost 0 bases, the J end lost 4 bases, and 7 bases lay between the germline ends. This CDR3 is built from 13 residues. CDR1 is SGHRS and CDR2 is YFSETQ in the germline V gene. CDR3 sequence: CASSLVESYGYTF. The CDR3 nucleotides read TGCGCCAGCAGCTTGGTTGAGAGCTATGGCTACACCTTC.